The clone carrying this T cell receptor (beta chain) was detected ten times or more. Its antigen remains unidentified. This CDR3 is built from 15 residues. V was clipped by 5 bases and J by 2 bases; unmatched bases: 7. Germline values: CDR1 MDHEN, CDR2 SYDVKM. This record comes from a study of CD8 T cells in ankylosing spondylitis. Study-level findings and limits: In ankylosing spondylitis blood, a motif of roughly 8 highly homologous TCR beta variants appeared characteristic.

Each CDR3 protein is one row after TCRdb ran MiXCR on the 5' RACE reads. The sample contains 200,000 to 250,000 distinct CDR3 sequences, approximately 7.4% of which appear only once. J is TRBJ2-7 and V is TRBV28, with 9 bases aligning to TRBD1. The sample comprised blood, either unsorted or a sorted T cell fraction (not recorded which). The receptor was derived from a male donor with ankylosing spondylitis. The DNA of the CDR3 is TGTGCCAGCAGTCCCGGGACAGGGATCCCCTACGAGCAGTACTTC. This sequence encodes CASSPGTGIPYEQYF.